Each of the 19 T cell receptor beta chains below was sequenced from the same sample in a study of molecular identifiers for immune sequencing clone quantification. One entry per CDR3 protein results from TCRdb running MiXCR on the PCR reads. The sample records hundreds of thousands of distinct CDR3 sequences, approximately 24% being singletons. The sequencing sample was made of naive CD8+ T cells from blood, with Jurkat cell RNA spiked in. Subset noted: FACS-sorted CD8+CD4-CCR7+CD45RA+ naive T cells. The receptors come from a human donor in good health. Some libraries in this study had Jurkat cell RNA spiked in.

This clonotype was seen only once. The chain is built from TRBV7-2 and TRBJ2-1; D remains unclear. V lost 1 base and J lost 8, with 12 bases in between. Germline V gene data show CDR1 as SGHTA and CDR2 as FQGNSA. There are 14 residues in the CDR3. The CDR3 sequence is CASSLELGSHEQFF. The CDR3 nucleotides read TGTGCCAGCAGCTTAGAGCTCGGCAGCCATGAGCAGTTCTTC.

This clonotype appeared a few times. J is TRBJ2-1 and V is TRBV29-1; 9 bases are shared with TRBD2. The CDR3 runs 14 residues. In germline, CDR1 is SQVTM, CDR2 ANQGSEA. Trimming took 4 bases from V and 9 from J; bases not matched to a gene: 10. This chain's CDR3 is CSVVGTSSRGEQFF. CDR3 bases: TGCAGCGTTGTTGGGACTAGCTCGCGGGGTGAGCAGTTCTTC.

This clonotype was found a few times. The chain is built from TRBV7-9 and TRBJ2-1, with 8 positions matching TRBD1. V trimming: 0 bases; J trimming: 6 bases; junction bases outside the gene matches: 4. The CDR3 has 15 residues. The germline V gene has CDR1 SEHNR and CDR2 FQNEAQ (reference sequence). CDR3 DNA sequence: TGTGCCAGCAGCTTAGCGACAGGGGTACTCAATGAGCAGTTCTTC. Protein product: CASSLATGVLNEQFF. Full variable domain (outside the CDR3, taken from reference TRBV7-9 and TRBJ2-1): DTGVSQNPRHKITKRGQNVTFRCDPISEHNRLYWYRQTLGQGPEFLTYFQNEAQLEKSRLLSDRFSAERPKGSFSTLEIQRTEQGDSAMYLCASSLATGVLNEQFFGPGTRLTVL.

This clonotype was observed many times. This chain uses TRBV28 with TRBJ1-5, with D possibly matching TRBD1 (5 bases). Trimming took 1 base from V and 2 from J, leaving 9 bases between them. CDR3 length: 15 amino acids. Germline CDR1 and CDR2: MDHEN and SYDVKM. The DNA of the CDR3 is TGTGCCAGCAGTTTATTCGTAGGGGGCAATCAGCCCCAGCATTTT. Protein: CASSLFVGGNQPQHF.

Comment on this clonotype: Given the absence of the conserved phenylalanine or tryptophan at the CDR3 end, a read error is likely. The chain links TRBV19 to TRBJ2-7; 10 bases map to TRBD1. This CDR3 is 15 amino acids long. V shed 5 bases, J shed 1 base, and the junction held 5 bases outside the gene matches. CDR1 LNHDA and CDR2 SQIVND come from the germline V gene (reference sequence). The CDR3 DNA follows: TGTGCCAGTAGTGCCGGGACAGGGGAATCCTACGAGCAGTACTTA. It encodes CASSAGTGESYEQYL.

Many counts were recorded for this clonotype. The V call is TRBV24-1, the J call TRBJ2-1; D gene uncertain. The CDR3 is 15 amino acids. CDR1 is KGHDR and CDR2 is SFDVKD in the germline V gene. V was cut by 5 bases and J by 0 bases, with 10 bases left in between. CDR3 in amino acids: CATSARSSSYNEQFF. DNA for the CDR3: TGTGCCACCAGTGCGCGGTCCTCCTCCTACAATGAGCAGTTCTTC.

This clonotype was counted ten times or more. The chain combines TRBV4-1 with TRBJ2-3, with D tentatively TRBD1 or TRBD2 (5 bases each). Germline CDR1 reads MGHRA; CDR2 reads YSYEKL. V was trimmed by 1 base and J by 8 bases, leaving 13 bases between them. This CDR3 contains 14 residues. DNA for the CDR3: TGCGCCAGCAGCCAAGGGGGCGGCGGAGGTACGCAGTATTTT. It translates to CASSQGGGGGTQYF.

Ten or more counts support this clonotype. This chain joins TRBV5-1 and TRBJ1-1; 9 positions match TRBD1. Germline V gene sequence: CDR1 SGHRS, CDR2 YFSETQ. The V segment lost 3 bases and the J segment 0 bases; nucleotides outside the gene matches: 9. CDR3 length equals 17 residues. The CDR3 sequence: CASSSPGQGGLNTEAFF. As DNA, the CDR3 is TGCGCCAGCAGCTCCCCGGGACAGGGCGGTTTGAACACTGAAGCTTTCTTT.

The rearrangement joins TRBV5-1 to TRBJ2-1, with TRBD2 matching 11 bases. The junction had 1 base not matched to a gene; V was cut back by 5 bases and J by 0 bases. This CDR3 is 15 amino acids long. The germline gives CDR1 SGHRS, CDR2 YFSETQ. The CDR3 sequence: CASRLAGVSYNEQFF. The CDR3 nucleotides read TGCGCCAGCAGACTAGCGGGAGTCTCCTACAATGAGCAGTTCTTC.

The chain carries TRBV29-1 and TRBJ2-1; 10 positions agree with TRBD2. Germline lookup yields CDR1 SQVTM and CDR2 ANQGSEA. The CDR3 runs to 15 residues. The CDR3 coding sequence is TGCAACGCCTATGTAGCGGGAGGCCAATACAATGAGCAGTTCTTC. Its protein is CNAYVAGGQYNEQFF.

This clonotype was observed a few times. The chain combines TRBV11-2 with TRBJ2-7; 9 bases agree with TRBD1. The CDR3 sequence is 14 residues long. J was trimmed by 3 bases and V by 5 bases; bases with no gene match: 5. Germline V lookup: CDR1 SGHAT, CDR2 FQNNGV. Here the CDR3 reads CASSLWTGDYEQYF. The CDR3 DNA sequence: TGTGCCAGCAGCCTATGGACAGGGGACTACGAGCAGTACTTC.

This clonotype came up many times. CDR3 amino acids: CASSLLPGTSSTDTQYF. DNA of the CDR3: TGTGCCAGCAGCTTACTTCCCGGGACTTCTAGCACAGATACGCAGTATTTT. The chain has TRBV7-2 and TRBJ2-3, with TRBD2 as a possible D gene (6 bases). Germline CDR1 reads SGHTA; CDR2 reads FQGNSA. The CDR3 is made up of 17 amino acids. V was clipped by 2 bases and J by 0 bases, with 15 bases between them.

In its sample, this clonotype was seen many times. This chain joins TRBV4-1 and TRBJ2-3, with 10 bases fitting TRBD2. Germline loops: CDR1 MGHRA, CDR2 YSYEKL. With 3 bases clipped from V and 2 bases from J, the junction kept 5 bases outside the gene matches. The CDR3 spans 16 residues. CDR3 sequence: CASSHLLAGPTDTQYF. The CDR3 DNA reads TGCGCCAGCAGCCACTTACTAGCGGGGCCCACAGATACGCAGTATTTT.

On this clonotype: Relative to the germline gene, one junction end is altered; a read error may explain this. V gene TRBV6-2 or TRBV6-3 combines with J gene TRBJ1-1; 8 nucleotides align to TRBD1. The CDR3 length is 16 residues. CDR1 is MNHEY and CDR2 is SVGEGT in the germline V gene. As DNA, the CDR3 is TGTGCCAGCATTTACCCAAGGGCAGGGGGCAGCGTTGAAGCTTTCTTT. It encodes CASIYPRAGGSVEAFF.

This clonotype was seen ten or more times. CDR3 residues: CSASTGLNSPLHF. CDR3 nucleotides: TGCAGCGCTTCCACGGGGCTGAATTCACCCCTCCACTTT. The gene calls are TRBV29-1 and TRBJ1-6, with D perhaps TRBD1 (5 bases). V was cut by 7 bases and J by 7 bases, with 14 bases left in between. Germline CDR1 is SQVTM and CDR2 is ANQGSEA. The CDR3 runs to 13 residues.

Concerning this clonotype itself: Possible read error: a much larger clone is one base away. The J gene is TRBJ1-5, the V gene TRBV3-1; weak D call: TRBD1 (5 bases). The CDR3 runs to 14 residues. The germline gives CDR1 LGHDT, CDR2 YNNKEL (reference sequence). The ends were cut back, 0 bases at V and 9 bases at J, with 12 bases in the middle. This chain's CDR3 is CASSQDEGVPPQHF. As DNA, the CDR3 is TGTGCCAGCAGCCAAGATGAAGGGGTACCGCCCCAGCATTTT. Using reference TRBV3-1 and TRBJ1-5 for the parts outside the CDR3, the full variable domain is DTAVSQTPKYLVTQMGNDKSIKCEQNLGHDTMYWYKQDSKKFLKIMFSYNNKELIINETVPNRFSPKSPDKAHLNLHINSLELGDSAVYFCASSQDEGVPPQHFGDGTRLSIL.

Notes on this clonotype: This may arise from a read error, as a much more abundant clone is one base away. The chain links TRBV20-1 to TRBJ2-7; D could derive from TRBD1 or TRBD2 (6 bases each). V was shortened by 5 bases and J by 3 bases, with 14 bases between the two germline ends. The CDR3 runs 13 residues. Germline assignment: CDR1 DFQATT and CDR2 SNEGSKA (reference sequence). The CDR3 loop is CSAFQEGGYEQYF. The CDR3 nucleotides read TGCAGTGCTTTCCAGGAGGGGGGCTACGAGCAGTACTTC.

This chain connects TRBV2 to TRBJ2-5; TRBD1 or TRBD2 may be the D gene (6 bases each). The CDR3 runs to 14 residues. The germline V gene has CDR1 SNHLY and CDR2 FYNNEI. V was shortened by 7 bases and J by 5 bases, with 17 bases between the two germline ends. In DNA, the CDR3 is TGTGCCAGCACGAAGGGACGGGGGCACGAGACCCAGTACTTC. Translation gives CASTKGRGHETQYF.

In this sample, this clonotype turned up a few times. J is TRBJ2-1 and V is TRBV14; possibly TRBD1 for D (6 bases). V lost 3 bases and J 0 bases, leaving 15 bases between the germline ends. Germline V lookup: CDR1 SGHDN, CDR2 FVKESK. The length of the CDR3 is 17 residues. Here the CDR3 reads CASSHYRDTSSYNEQFF. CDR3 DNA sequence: TGTGCCAGCAGCCATTACCGGGACACTAGCTCCTACAATGAGCAGTTCTTC.